The clone carrying this T cell receptor beta chain was recorded a few times. The antigen is undetermined. The data derive from a study of identical twins. Study-wide results and limits: Diverse VJ usage suggested most zero-insertion clonotypes were not invariant T cells. Insertion counts were lower in abundant cord blood beta clonotypes, a trend that memory repertoires did not show.

The CDR3 consists of 15 residues. Trimming removed 0 bases from V and 9 bases from J; junction bases left unmatched: 5. Germline CDR1 reads SGHTA; CDR2 reads FQGTGA. Healthy Caucasians, and only they, were the donors. Template switching added a universal primer binding site, and final cDNA carried unique molecular identifiers. TCRdb fed the 5' RACE reads into MiXCR, producing one record per CDR3 protein. The sample consists of about 260,000 distinct CDR3 sequences, 5.5% to 7% of them appearing once. This same sample was also taken into another study, of yellow fever vaccine responses in identical twins.

The V and J genes are TRBV7-3 and TRBJ2-1; TRBD2 aligns across 10 bases. This sequence was found in a woman between 18 and 29 years old in good health. Sequenced sample: memory (CD45RO+) T cells sorted from blood. The CDR3 here is CASSLTASGRSEQFF. Written as DNA, the CDR3 is TGTGCCAGCAGCTTAACCGCTAGCGGGAGAAGTGAGCAGTTCTTC.